This TCR beta chain was captured in a study of blood T cell repertoires in COVID-19. In the study overall: Samples came from the United States, Italy and Spain, spanning acute and convalescent COVID-19. In each case, the material was cDNA or gDNA derived from T cells, B-cell-depleted T cells, or PBMCs.

In the authors' workflow: Reference gene primer amplification gave estimated nucleated cell counts. Profiled with immunoSEQ multiplex PCR; TCRdb holds only in-frame clones, not every one. That table gives V, J and clone size, and the DNA gave D and trimming. In the table there are around 65,000 clones, around 80% of which are singletons. V lost 3 bases to trimming and J lost 5 bases, with 15 bases between them. The CDR3 length is 16 residues. CDR1 and CDR2 (germline): KGHDR, SFDVKD. The clonotype originates from a man older than 75 with acute or convalescent COVID-19. The sample taken for sequencing was peripheral blood. The J gene is TRBJ1-4, the V gene TRBV24-1, with D perhaps matching TRBD1 (6 bases). The CDR3: CATSDRVAGANEKLFF. The DNA of the CDR3 is TGTGCCACCAGTGATAGAGTGGCAGGGGCGAATGAAAAACTGTTTTTT.